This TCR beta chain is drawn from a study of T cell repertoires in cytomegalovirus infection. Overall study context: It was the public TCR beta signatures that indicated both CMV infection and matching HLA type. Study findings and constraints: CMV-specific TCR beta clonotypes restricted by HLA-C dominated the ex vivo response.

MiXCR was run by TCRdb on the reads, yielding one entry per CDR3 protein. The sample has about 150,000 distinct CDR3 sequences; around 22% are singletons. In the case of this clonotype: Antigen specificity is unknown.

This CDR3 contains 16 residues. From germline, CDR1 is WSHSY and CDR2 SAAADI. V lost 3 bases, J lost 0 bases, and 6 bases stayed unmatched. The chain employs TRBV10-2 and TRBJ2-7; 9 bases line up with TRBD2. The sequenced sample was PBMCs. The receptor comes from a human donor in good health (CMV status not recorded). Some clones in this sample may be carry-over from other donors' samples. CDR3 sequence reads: CASSDIGGGASYEQYF. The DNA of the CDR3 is TGCGCCAGCAGTGATATCGGCGGGGGGGCCTCCTACGAGCAGTACTTC.